These 8 T cell receptor beta chains originate from one sample sequenced in a study of cytomegalovirus exposure and HLA in healthy donors. Vbeta (60) and Jbeta (13) primers were used in the PCR. Repertoires were generated with immunoSEQ multiplex PCR, while TCRdb's copy carries only in-frame clones and drops some. Of about 200,000 clones in the sample, 82% were seen once. The sample taken for sequencing was PBMCs. The receptor set was obtained from a woman aged 50 to 65 in good health and CMV-seropositive.

Details on this clone: The same CDR3 also results from other DNA sequences found in this sample. The J gene is TRBJ1-5, the V gene TRBV28, with 7 bases fitting TRBD1. From germline, CDR1 is MDHEN and CDR2 SYDVKM. The CDR3 covers 13 residues. The V gene end was trimmed by 5 bases and the J gene end by 4 bases; junction bases not matched to a gene: 2. Written as DNA, the CDR3 is TGTGCCAGCAGTAGGGACAGAAATCAGCCCCAGCATTTT. It codes for CASSRDRNQPQHF.

The genes are TRBV9 and TRBJ2-5; 9 nucleotides agree with TRBD1. There are 15 residues in the CDR3. After removal of 3 bases from V and 5 bases from J, the junction contained 8 bases not matched to a gene. From germline, CDR1 is SGDLS and CDR2 YYNGEE. This CDR3 is CASSDRQGVGETQYF. In DNA form, the CDR3 reads TGTGCCAGCAGCGACCGACAGGGGGTAGGGGAGACCCAGTACTTC.

The chain combines TRBV7-9 with TRBJ1-5, with D unresolved. V lost 5 bases and J lost 3, with 11 bases in between. CDR3 length: 14 amino acids. Germline-derived CDR1 and CDR2 are SEHNR and FQNEAQ (reference sequence). CDR3 DNA: TGTGCCAGCAGCCCATCGGCGGACAATCAGCCCCAGCATTTT. It specifies CASSPSADNQPQHF.

The chain couples TRBV27 to TRBJ2-3, with 8 nucleotides matching TRBD2. Germline values: CDR1 MNHEY, CDR2 SMNVEV (reference sequence). V was pared by 3 bases and J by 2 bases, with 7 bases of the junction left unmatched. The CDR3 spans 16 residues. In nucleotides, the CDR3 is TGTGCCAGCAGTTTGACGGGACTAGGACCCACAGATACGCAGTATTTT. This gives the protein CASSLTGLGPTDTQYF.

The chain couples TRBV18 to TRBJ1-1; D may be TRBD1 (5 bases). CDR1 is KGHSH, CDR2 LQKENI, per germline. The CDR3 covers 14 residues. V lost 5 bases to trimming and J lost 2 bases, with 12 bases between them. In DNA, the CDR3 is TGTGCCAGCTCAGGTTCGACAGTAAACACTGAAGCTTTCTTT. Protein product: CASSGSTVNTEAFF.

The chain has TRBV11-2 and TRBJ1-2, with D maybe TRBD1 (5 bases). Per the germline V gene, CDR1 is SGHAT and CDR2 is FQNNGV. Trimming removed 3 bases at V and 8 bases at J, with 10 bases between. The CDR3 runs 12 residues. Here the CDR3 DNA reads TGTGCCAGCAGCTTTGGGGGGAAAGGCTACACCTTC. It encodes CASSFGGKGYTF.

The chain recombines TRBV19 with TRBJ2-7; 12 nucleotides match TRBD2. The germline V gene has CDR1 LNHDA and CDR2 SQIVND (reference sequence). This CDR3 contains 15 residues. Unmatched junction bases numbered 6, after V lost 5 bases and J lost 4 bases. This CDR3 reads CASSPGLAGTYEQYF. The CDR3 nucleotides read TGTGCCAGTAGTCCCGGACTAGCGGGGACGTACGAGCAGTACTTC.

The chain combines TRBV6-5 with TRBJ1-1; D might be TRBD1 (6 bases). CDR1 and CDR2 (germline): MNHEY, SVGAGI. The CDR3 is 16 amino acids. Between the trimmed V and J ends, which lost 2 bases and 11 bases, there was a span of 24 bases. CDR3 DNA: TGTGCCAGCAGTTACACCCGCCTCGAGGGGGGGCCTAGCGCTTTCTTT. Amino acids: CASSYTRLEGGPSAFF.